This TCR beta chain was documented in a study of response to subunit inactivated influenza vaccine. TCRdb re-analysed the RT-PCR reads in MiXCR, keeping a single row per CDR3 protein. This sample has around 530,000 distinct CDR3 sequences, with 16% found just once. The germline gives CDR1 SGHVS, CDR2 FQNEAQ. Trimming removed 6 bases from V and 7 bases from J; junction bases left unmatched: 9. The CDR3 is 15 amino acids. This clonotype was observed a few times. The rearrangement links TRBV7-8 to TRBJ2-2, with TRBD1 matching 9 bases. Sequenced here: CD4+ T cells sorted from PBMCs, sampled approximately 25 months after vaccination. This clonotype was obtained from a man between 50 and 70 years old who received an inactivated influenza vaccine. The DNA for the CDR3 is TGTGCCAGCAGGAGGACAGGGGATCGGAGCGGGGAGCTGTTTTTT. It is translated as CASRRTGDRSGELFF.